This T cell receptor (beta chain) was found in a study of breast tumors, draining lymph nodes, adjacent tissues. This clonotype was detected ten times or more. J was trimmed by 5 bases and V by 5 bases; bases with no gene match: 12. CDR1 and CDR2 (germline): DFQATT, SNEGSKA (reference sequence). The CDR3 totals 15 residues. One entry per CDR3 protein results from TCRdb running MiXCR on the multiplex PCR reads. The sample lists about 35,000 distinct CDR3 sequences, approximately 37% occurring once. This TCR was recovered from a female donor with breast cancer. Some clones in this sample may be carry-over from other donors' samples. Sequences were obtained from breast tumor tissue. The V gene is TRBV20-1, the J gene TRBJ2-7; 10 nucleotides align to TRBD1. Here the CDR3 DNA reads TGCAGTGCTGGCATGACAGGGGGCGCCTTAAACGAGCAGTACTTC. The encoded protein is CSAGMTGGALNEQYF.